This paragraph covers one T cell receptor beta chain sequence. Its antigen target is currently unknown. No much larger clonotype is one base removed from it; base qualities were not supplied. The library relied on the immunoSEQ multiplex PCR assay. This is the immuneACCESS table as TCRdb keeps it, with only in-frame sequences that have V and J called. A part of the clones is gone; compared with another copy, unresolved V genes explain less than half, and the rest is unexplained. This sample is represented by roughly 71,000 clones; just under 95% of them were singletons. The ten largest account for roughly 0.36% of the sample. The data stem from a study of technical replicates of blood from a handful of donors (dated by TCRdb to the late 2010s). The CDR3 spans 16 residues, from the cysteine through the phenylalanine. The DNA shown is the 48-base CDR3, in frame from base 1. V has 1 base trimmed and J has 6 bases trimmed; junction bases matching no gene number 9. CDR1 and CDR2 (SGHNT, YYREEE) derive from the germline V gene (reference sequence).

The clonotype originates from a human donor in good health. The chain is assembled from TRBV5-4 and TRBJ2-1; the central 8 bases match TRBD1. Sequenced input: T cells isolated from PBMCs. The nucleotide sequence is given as TGTGCCAGCAGCTTGCAGGACAGGGTATTGGGCAATGAGCAGTTCTTC. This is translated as CASSLQDRVLGNEQFF.